The 11 T cell receptor beta chains below come from one sample, sequenced in a study of high-grade serous ovarian cancer treatment subgroups. Some clones are missing from TCRdb's copy, which holds only in-frame ones; the method was immunoSEQ multiplex PCR. The table shows some 8,000 clones, with about 76% occurring only once. Tumor samples were obtained before definitive surgery or chemotherapy. Sequencing used tumor tissue. These TCRs come from a human donor with high-grade serous ovarian cancer.

V is TRBV6-5 and J is TRBJ2-3, with D perhaps TRBD1 (6 bases). Germline loops: CDR1 MNHEY, CDR2 SVGAGI. The V end was cut by 7 bases, the J end by 6 bases, with 20 bases between. CDR3 length equals 15 residues. CDR3 nucleotide sequence: TGTGCCAGCATGGGACGGGGTGGGGGCAAGGATACGCAGTATTTT. Protein product: CASMGRGGGKDTQYF.

The rearrangement uses TRBV4-2 and TRBJ1-1; D gene ambiguous. CDR1 is LGHNA and CDR2 is YNFKEQ in the germline V gene. The CDR3 runs 13 residues. The V end lost 0 bases, the J end lost 0 bases, and 2 bases lay between the germline ends. CDR3 DNA sequence: TGTGCCAGCAGCCAAGAGATGAACACTGAAGCTTTCTTT. Translating it yields CASSQEMNTEAFF.

In DNA form, the CDR3 reads TGTGCCAGCAGCTGGTTCGTTGTAGACTACAATGAGCAGTTCTTC. Translating it yields CASSWFVVDYNEQFF. This rearrangement joins TRBV7-9 to TRBJ2-1; D call uncertain. Looked up from germline, CDR1 is SEHNR and CDR2 is FQNEAQ (reference sequence). CDR3 size: 15 residues. Between the trimmed V and J ends, which lost 4 bases and 3 bases, there was a span of 13 bases.

V is TRBV4-1 and J is TRBJ2-7; D not resolved. The V gene lost 0 bases and the J gene lost 0 bases, with 6 bases spanning the gap. CDR1 and CDR2 from the germline V gene are MGHRA and YSYEKL. The CDR3 sequence is 14 residues long. CDR3 residues: CASSQDYISYEQYF. CDR3 bases: TGCGCCAGCAGCCAAGACTACATCTCCTACGAGCAGTACTTC.

The chain combines TRBV11-1 with TRBJ2-2; D is ambiguous. CDR1 is SGHAT and CDR2 is FQDESV in the germline V gene (reference sequence). Trimming left V 5 bases short and J 2 bases short, with 21 bases between. This CDR3 comprises 18 residues. CDR3 DNA: TGTGCCAGCAGCGCCCATATCTGGGAAGGCGGAAACACCGGGGAGCTGTTTTTT. Translated: CASSAHIWEGGNTGELFF. The full variable domain, its missing parts supplied by reference TRBV11-1 and TRBJ2-2, is EAEVAQSPRYKITEKSQAVAFWCDPISGHATLYWYRQILGQGPELLVQFQDESVVDDSQLPKDRFSAERLKGVDSTLKIQPAELGDSAMYLCASSAHIWEGGNTGELFFGEGSRLTVL.

The J gene is TRBJ1-4, the V gene TRBV5-6; TRBD1 is a possible D gene (6 bases). From germline, CDR1 is SGHDT and CDR2 YYEEEE. This CDR3 has 14 amino acids. Trimming removed 3 bases from V and 8 bases from J, with 14 bases in between. CDR3 loop: CASSSGHIGEKLFF. The CDR3 DNA sequence: TGTGCCAGCAGCTCGGGACATATTGGGGAAAAACTGTTTTTT.

V gene TRBV7-6 combines with J gene TRBJ2-7; no firm D call. Germline V gene sequence: CDR1 SGHVS, CDR2 FNYEAQ. The CDR3 spans 13 residues. With 6 bases removed from V and 3 bases from J, the gap between germline ends came to 12 bases. In nucleotides, the CDR3 is TGTGCCAGCAGTCCCGAAGGATTCTACGAGCAGTACTTC. It is translated as CASSPEGFYEQYF.

The chain joins TRBV9 to TRBJ1-4; D may be TRBD1 (5 bases). Germline assignment: CDR1 SGDLS and CDR2 YYNGEE. V was trimmed by 0 bases and J by 7 bases, leaving 13 bases between them. The CDR3 consists of 15 residues. The CDR3, as DNA: TGTGCCAGCAGCGTAGACGGGGGAATGAGTGAAAAACTGTTTTTT. It yields the protein CASSVDGGMSEKLFF.

The chain is built from TRBV30 and TRBJ2-3; D is perhaps TRBD2 (6 bases). The CDR3 is 15 amino acids. Between the trimmed V and J ends, which lost 3 bases and 0 bases, there was a span of 13 bases. Germline CDR1 and CDR2: GTSNPN and SVGIG (reference sequence). The DNA of the CDR3 is TGTGCCTGGAGGTTGGGGAGGTTGAGCACAGATACGCAGTATTTT. It specifies CAWRLGRLSTDTQYF.

The rearrangement joins TRBV6-6 to TRBJ2-6, with D hard to call. Trimming pared 6 bases from V and 4 bases from J, leaving 7 bases between. Looked up from germline, CDR1 is MNHNY and CDR2 is SVGAGI (reference sequence). This CDR3 is built from 13 residues. The chain's CDR3 is CASRAFGANVLTF. In nucleotides, the CDR3 is TGTGCCAGCAGGGCTTTCGGGGCCAACGTCCTGACTTTC.

The chain recombines TRBV10-3 with TRBJ2-7, with 10 bases lining up with TRBD1. V gave up 6 bases and J gave up 7 bases; unmatched junction bases: 9. The germline CDR1 and CDR2 sequences are ENHRY and SYGVKD. The CDR3 loop spans 14 amino acids. The CDR3 is CAIRDRDRGYEQYF. The CDR3 DNA reads TGTGCCATCAGGGACCGGGACAGGGGATATGAGCAGTACTTC.